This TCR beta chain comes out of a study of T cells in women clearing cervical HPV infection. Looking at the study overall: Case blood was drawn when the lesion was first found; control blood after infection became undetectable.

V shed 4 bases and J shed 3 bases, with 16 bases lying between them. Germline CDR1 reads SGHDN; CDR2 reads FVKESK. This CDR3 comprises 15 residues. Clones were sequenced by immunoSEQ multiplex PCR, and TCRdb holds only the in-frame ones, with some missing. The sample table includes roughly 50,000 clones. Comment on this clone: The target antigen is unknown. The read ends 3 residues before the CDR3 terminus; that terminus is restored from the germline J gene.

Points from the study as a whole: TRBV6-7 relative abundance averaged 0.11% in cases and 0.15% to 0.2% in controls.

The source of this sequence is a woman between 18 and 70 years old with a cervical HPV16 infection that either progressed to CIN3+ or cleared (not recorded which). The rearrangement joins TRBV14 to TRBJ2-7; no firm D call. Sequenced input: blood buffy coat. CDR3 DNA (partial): TGTGCCAGCAGCCTAAAGGGCCCGCCTCGCTACGAG. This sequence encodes CASSLKGPPRYE. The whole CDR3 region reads CASSLKGPPRYEQYF.